These 17 T cell receptor beta chains came from one sample sequenced in a study of control samples from healthy donors and cancer patients. The repertoire was sequenced with immunoSEQ multiplex PCR; TCRdb's copy has only in-frame clones and lacks some. The repertoire consists of roughly 130,000 clones, with 85% to 95% occurring once and the leading ten covering over 12%. Sequencing was performed on PBMCs. The receptors were gathered from a man between 60 and 75 years old with colorectal cancer.

This clone was counted a single time. The V and J genes are TRBV6-1 and TRBJ1-1, with D possibly being TRBD1 (6 bases). Germline V gene data show CDR1 as MNHNS and CDR2 as SASEGT. The CDR3 length is 14 residues. Trimming cost V 3 bases and J 2 bases, with 10 bases left between them. CDR3 in DNA: TGTGCCAGCAGTGAGCCAGGGGATAACACTGAAGCTTTCTTT. It is translated as CASSEPGDNTEAFF.

The J gene is TRBJ1-3, the V gene TRBV30, with D perhaps TRBD1 (6 bases). The CDR3 covers 15 residues. The germline V gene has CDR1 GTSNPN and CDR2 SVGIG (reference sequence). Deletions cut 2 bases from V and 2 bases from J, with 13 bases between. This CDR3 reads CAWSTGTTPGNTIYF. CDR3 sequence (DNA): TGTGCCTGGAGTACGGGGACAACTCCTGGAAACACCATATATTTT.

This rearrangement joins TRBV18 to TRBJ2-7; D call uncertain. CDR3 length equals 15 residues. Trimming shortened V by 0 bases and J by 1 base, and 10 bases separated the two germline ends. Germline CDR1 KGHSH, CDR2 LQKENI. The CDR3 spells CASSPPKERSYEQYF. In DNA form, the CDR3 reads TGTGCCAGCTCACCACCGAAAGAAAGATCCTACGAGCAGTACTTC.

The rearrangement uses TRBV19 and TRBJ2-5, with D possibly TRBD1 on 5 matching bases. This CDR3 is 13 amino acids long. Trimming shortened V by 5 bases and J by 2 bases, and 9 bases separated the two germline ends. Per germline, CDR1 LNHDA and CDR2 SQIVND (reference sequence). The CDR3 region is CASSVNRQETQYF. The DNA for the CDR3 is TGTGCCAGTAGTGTAAACAGGCAAGAGACCCAGTACTTC. The whole variable domain, filled in from reference TRBV19 and TRBJ2-5, reads DGGITQSPKYLFRKEGQNVTLSCEQNLNHDAMYWYRQDPGQGLRLIYYSQIVNDFQKGDIAEGYSVSREKKESFPLTVTSAQKNPTAFYLCASSVNRQETQYFGPGTRLLVL.

This chain joins TRBV9 and TRBJ1-2, with 8 bases fitting TRBD1. The CDR3 runs to 15 residues. From germline, CDR1 is SGDLS and CDR2 YYNGEE. The V gene end was trimmed by 4 bases and the J gene end by 5 bases; junction bases not matched to a gene: 10. This CDR3 reads CASSSPSGGGYGYTF. CDR3 DNA sequence: TGTGCCAGCAGCTCCCCTTCAGGGGGCGGGTATGGCTACACCTTC.

V gene TRBV19 combines with J gene TRBJ1-2, with 8 bases matching TRBD1. V trimming: 8 bases; J trimming: 4 bases; junction bases outside the gene matches: 12. Germline CDR1 reads LNHDA; CDR2 reads SQIVND (reference sequence). The CDR3 spans 15 residues. Here the CDR3 DNA reads TGTGCCAGTCGAGGCCCAGGGGGCAGTGCCTATGGCTACACCTTC. Translated, it gives CASRGPGGSAYGYTF.

V gene TRBV6-6 combines with J gene TRBJ1-2; D remains ambiguous. V was shortened by 7 bases and J by 6 bases, with 21 bases between the two germline ends. The CDR3 sequence is 15 residues long. From germline, CDR1 is MNHNY and CDR2 SVGAGI (reference sequence). The CDR3 region is CASTNGKGGSDGYTF. CDR3 coding DNA: TGTGCCAGCACCAACGGTAAGGGAGGATCCGATGGCTACACCTTC.

The chain employs TRBV5-1 and TRBJ2-1; the D gene could be TRBD1 or TRBD2 (5 bases each). The CDR3 has 13 residues. The germline V gene has CDR1 SGHRS and CDR2 YFSETQ. Deletions cut 1 base from V and 9 bases from J, with 11 bases between. The CDR3 nucleotides read TGCGCCAGCAGCTTGAGGGACGCCGCTGAGCAGTTCTTC. It codes for CASSLRDAAEQFF.

The J gene is TRBJ2-5, the V gene TRBV5-1; the match to TRBD1 covers 7 bases. From germline, CDR1 is SGHRS and CDR2 YFSETQ. Trimming took 5 bases from V and 5 from J; bases not matched to a gene: 9. This CDR3 has 14 amino acids. For the CDR3, the DNA is TGCGCCAGCAGTTTCGGACAGGACGAGGAGACCCAGTACTTC. Protein: CASSFGQDEETQYF.

The CDR3 sequence: CAWSQTGNQPQHF. DNA of the CDR3: TGTGCCTGGAGTCAGACAGGGAATCAGCCCCAGCATTTT. The chain uses TRBV30 and TRBJ1-5; 7 nucleotides match TRBD1. The CDR3 covers 13 residues. The germline V gene has CDR1 GTSNPN and CDR2 SVGIG (reference sequence). Unmatched junction bases numbered 2, after V lost 2 bases and J lost 4 bases.

The V and J genes are TRBV2 and TRBJ2-7; a weak D match, TRBD1 (6 bases). This CDR3 has 13 residues. Deletions cut 7 bases from V and 0 bases from J, with 10 bases between. The germline gives CDR1 SNHLY, CDR2 FYNNEI. Written as DNA, the CDR3 is TGTGCCAGCACAGACAGGAGCTCCTACGAGCAGTACTTC. The encoded protein is CASTDRSSYEQYF.

The sample holds one count of this clone. The gene calls are TRBV5-1 and TRBJ2-7; TRBD1 is a possible D gene (5 bases). Germline CDR1 SGHRS, CDR2 YFSETQ. V lost 1 base, J lost 2 bases, and 10 bases lay in between. The CDR3 is made up of 14 amino acids. CDR3 in amino acids: CASSLRQGTYEQYF. CDR3 nucleotide sequence: TGCGCCAGCAGCTTGCGGCAGGGAACCTACGAGCAGTACTTC.

The chain joins TRBV28 to TRBJ1-3; 9 nucleotides align to TRBD1. Unmatched junction bases numbered 13, after V lost 6 bases and J lost 13 bases. This CDR3 is 14 amino acids long. Germline CDR1 reads MDHEN; CDR2 reads SYDVKM. Here the CDR3 reads CASSPGQGPRGIYF. The CDR3 DNA reads TGTGCCAGCAGCCCGGGACAGGGCCCGAGGGGAATATATTTT.

J is TRBJ1-2 and V is TRBV6-2 or TRBV6-3, with 9 bases that match TRBD1. CDR1 and CDR2 (germline): MNHEY, SVGEGT. CDR3 length equals 14 residues. The ends lost 2 bases at V and 4 bases at J; junction bases unmatched: 2. CDR3: CASSYATGGYGYTF. The CDR3 coding sequence is TGTGCCAGCAGTTACGCGACAGGGGGCTATGGCTACACCTTC.

CDR3 DNA sequence: TGTGCCATCAGTGTTGGAGTGAACACTGAAGCTTTCTTT. Translated, it gives CAISVGVNTEAFF. This sequence joins TRBV10-3 and TRBJ1-1, with unresolved D. Deletions cut 4 bases from V and 0 bases from J, with 6 bases between. The germline CDR1 and CDR2 sequences are ENHRY and SYGVKD. CDR3 length equals 13 residues.

This clone was counted between two and nine times. CDR3: CASSSTGDGNQPQHF. As DNA, the CDR3 is TGTGCCAGCAGTTCGACAGGAGACGGCAATCAGCCCCAGCATTTT. The chain employs TRBV28 and TRBJ1-5; weak D call: TRBD1 (6 bases). In germline, CDR1 is MDHEN, CDR2 SYDVKM. The CDR3 sequence is 15 residues long. The V end lost 4 bases, the J end lost 2 bases, and 12 bases lay between the germline ends.

The J gene is TRBJ1-1, the V gene TRBV9; D is perhaps TRBD1 (6 bases). Germline V gene lookup returns CDR1 SGDLS and CDR2 YYNGEE. Trimming pared 0 bases from V and 3 bases from J, leaving 9 bases between. The CDR3 spans 14 residues. CDR3 DNA: TGTGCCAGCAGCGTAGTCCCAGGGGACACTGAAGCTTTCTTT. Its protein product is CASSVVPGDTEAFF.